This TCR beta chain comes out of a study of blood T cell repertoires in COVID-19. The table came from immunoSEQ multiplex PCR; TCRdb's copy has only in-frame clones and leaves some out. Here the sample spans around 300,000 clones, around 87% being singletons. V gave up 5 bases and J gave up 0 bases, with 13 bases separating them. CDR3 size: 15 residues. Germline assignment: CDR1 SEHNR and CDR2 FQNEAQ (reference sequence). This TCR was sampled from a woman aged 30 to 39 who had recovered from COVID-19. The sequencing sample was made of peripheral blood. The V and J genes are TRBV7-9 and TRBJ1-1; the D gene is possibly TRBD1 (5 bases). The CDR3 DNA follows: TGTGCCAGCAGCCGACAGAACAGCATGAACACTGAAGCTTTCTTT. As protein: CASSRQNSMNTEAFF.